Detailed here is one T cell receptor beta chain. Trimming took 8 bases from V and 7 from J; bases not matched to a gene: 8. Germline V gene sequence: CDR1 SNHLY, CDR2 FYNNEI. The CDR3 is 14 amino acids. The sample originates from a study of T cell responses to AZD1222 COVID-19 vaccine. Measured with immunoSEQ multiplex PCR; TCRdb has only the in-frame clones, and not every one. Here the sample spans about 67,000 clones, roughly four fifths being singletons. This material consisted of peripheral blood, taken 28 days after the second AZD1222 dose. The receptor comes from an adult who received the AZD1222 COVID-19 vaccine. The chain combines TRBV2 with TRBJ1-6; 7 positions agree with TRBD1. The chain's CDR3 is CASGPGGENSPLHF. CDR3 nucleotide sequence: TGTGCCAGCGGCCCAGGGGGAGAAAATTCACCCCTCCACTTT.